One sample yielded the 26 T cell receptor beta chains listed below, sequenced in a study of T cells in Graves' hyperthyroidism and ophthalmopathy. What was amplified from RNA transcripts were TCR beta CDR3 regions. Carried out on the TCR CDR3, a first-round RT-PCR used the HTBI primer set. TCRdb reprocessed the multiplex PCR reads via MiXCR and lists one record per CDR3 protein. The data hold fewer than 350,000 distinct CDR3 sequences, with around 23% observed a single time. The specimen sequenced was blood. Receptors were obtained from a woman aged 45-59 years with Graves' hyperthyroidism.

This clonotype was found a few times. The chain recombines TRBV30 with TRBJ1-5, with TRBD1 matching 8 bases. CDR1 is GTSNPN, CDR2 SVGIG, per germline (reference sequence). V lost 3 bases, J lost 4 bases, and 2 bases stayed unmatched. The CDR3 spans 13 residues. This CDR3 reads CAWSRQGNQPQHF. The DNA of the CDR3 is TGTGCCTGGAGCCGACAGGGGAATCAGCCCCAGCATTTT.

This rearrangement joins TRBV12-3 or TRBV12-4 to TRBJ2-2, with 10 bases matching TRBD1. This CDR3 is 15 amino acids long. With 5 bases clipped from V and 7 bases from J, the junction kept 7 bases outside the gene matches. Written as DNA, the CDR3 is TGTGCCAGCAGTAAGACAGGGGGCGCGATCGGGGAGCTGTTTTTT. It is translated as CASSKTGGAIGELFF.

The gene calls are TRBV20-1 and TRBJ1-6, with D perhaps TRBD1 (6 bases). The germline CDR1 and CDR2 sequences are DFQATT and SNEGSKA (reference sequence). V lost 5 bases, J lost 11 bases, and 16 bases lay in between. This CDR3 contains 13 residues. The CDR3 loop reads CSASGTKLAPLHF. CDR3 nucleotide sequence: TGCAGTGCTTCCGGGACAAAATTAGCACCCCTCCACTTT.

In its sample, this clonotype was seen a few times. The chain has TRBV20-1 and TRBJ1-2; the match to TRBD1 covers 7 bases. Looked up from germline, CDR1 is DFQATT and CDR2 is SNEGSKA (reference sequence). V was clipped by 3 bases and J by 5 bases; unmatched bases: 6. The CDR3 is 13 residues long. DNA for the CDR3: TGCAGTGCTAGTCAGGGGGTGGGATATGGCTACACCTTC. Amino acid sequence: CSASQGVGYGYTF.

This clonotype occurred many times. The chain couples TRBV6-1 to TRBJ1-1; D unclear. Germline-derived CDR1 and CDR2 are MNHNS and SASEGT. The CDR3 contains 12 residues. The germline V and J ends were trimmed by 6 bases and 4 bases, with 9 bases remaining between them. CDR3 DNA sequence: TGTGCCAGCAGAATAGGGTCCACTGAAGCTTTCTTT. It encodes CASRIGSTEAFF.

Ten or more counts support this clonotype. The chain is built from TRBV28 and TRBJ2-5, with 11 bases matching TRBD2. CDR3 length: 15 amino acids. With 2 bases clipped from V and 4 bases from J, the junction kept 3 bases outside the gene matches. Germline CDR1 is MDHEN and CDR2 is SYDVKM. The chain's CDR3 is CASSLDLAGGETQYF. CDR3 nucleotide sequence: TGTGCCAGCAGTTTAGATCTAGCGGGAGGAGAGACCCAGTACTTC.

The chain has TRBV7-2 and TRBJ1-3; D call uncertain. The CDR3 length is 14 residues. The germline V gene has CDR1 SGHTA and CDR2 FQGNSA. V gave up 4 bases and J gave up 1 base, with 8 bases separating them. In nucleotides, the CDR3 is TGTGCCAGCAGCTATTTACGGTCTGGAAACACCATATATTTT. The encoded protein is CASSYLRSGNTIYF.

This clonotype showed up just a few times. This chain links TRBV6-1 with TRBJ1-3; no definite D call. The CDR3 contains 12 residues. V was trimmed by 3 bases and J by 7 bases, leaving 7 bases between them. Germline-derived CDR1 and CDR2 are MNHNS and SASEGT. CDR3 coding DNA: TGTGCCAGCAGTGACAGGTTGAACACCATATATTTT. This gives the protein CASSDRLNTIYF.

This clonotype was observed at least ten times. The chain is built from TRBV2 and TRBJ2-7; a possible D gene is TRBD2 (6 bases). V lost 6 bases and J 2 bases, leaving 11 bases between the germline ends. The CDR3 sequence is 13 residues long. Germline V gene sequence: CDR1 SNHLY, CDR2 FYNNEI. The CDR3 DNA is TGTGCCAGCAGGGGAGTAGCGGCCTACGAGCAGTACTTC. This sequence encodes CASRGVAAYEQYF. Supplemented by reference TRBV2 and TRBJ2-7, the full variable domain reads EPEVTQTPSHQVTQMGQEVILRCVPISNHLYFYWYRQILGQKVEFLVSFYNNEISEKSEIFDDQFSVERPDGSNFTLKIRSTKLEDSAMYFCASRGVAAYEQYFGPGTRLTVT.

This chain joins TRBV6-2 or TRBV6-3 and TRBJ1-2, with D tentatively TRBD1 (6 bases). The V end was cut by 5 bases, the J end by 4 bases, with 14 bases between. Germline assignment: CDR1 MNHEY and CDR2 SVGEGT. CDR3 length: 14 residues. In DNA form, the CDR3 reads TGTGCCAGCAGTCGTACAGGGTCCCCCTATGGCTACACCTTC. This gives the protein CASSRTGSPYGYTF.

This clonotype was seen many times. CDR3 sequence reads: CAWNSLRSYGYTF. The CDR3 DNA reads as TGTGCCTGGAACTCTCTAAGGAGCTATGGCTACACCTTC. The chain is built from TRBV30 and TRBJ1-2; no definite D call. The CDR3 spans 13 residues. The ends were cut back, 4 bases at V and 4 bases at J, with 13 bases in the middle. The germline CDR1 and CDR2 sequences are GTSNPN and SVGIG (reference sequence).

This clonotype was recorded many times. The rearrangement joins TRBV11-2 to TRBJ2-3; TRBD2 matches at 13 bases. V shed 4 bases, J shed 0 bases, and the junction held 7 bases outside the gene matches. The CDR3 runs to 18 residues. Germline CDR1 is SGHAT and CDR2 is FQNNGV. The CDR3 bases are TGTGCCAGCAGCTGGACTAGCGGGGGCTTTCCTAGCACAGATACGCAGTATTTT. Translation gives CASSWTSGGFPSTDTQYF. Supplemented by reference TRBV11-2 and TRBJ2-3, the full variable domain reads EAGVAQSPRYKIIEKRQSVAFWCNPISGHATLYWYQQILGQGPKLLIQFQNNGVVDDSQLPKDRFSAERLKGVDSTLKIQPAKLEDSAVYLCASSWTSGGFPSTDTQYFGPGTRLTVL.

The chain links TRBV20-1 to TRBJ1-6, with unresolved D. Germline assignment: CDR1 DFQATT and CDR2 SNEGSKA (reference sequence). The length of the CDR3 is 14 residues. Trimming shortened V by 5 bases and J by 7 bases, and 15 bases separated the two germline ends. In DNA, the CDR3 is TGCAGTGCTGGCCCCCGAGGGTCCAATTCACCCCTCCACTTT. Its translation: CSAGPRGSNSPLHF.

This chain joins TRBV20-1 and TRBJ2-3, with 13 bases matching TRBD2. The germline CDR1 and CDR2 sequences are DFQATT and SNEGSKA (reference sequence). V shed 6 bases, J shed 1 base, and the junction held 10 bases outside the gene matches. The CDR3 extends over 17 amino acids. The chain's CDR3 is CSARLAGGGGGTDTQYF. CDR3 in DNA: TGCAGTGCGCGACTAGCGGGGGGCGGGGGGGGCACAGATACGCAGTATTTT.

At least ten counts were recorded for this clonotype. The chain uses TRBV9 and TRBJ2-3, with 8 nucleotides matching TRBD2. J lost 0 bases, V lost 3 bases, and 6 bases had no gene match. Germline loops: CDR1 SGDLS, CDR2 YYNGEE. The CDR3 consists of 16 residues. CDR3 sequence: CASSGGSGVSTDTQYF. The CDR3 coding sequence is TGTGCCAGCAGCGGGGGTAGCGGGGTAAGCACAGATACGCAGTATTTT.

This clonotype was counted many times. CDR3 bases: TGCAGTGCTAGAGGTCGACAGGATTTTAGCAATCAGCCCCAGCATTTT. Protein sequence: CSARGRQDFSNQPQHF. The chain uses TRBV20-1 and TRBJ1-5; a possible D gene is TRBD1 (6 bases). Germline V CDR1 and CDR2: DFQATT, SNEGSKA (reference sequence). This CDR3 region has 16 residues. V lost 1 base and J 0 bases, leaving 13 bases between the germline ends.

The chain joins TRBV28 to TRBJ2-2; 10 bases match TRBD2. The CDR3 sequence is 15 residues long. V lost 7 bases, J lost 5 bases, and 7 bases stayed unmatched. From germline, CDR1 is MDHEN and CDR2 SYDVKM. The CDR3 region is CASKLAGSRTGELFF. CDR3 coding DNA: TGTGCCAGCAAACTAGCGGGGAGTCGTACCGGGGAGCTGTTTTTT.

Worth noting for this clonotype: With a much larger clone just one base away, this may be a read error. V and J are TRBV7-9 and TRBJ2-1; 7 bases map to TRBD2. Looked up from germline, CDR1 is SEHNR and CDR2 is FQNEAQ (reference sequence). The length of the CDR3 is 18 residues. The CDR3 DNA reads TGTGCCAGCAGCTTAGATCACGGCGGGAGATCCACCTACAATGAGCAGTCCTTC. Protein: CASSLDHGGRSTYNEQSF.

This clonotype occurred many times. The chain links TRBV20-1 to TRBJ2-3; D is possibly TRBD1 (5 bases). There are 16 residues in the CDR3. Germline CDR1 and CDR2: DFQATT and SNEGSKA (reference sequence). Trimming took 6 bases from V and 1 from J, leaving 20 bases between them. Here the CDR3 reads CSAGPARGYGTDTQYF. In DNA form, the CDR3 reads TGCAGTGCCGGACCCGCTAGGGGCTACGGCACAGATACGCAGTATTTT.

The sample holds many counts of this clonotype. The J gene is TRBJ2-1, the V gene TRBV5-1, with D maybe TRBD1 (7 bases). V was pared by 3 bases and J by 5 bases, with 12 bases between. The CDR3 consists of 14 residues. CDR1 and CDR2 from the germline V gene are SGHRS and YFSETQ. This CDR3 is CASSSQGGNNEQFF. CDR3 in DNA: TGCGCCAGCAGCTCCCAGGGGGGCAACAATGAGCAGTTCTTC.

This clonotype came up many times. This CDR3 is CASRGPRFTDTQYF. The CDR3 DNA sequence: TGTGCCAGCAGAGGACCGCGTTTTACAGATACGCAGTATTTT. V is TRBV27 and J is TRBJ2-3; no definite D call. The V end lost 6 bases, the J end lost 3 bases, and 13 bases lay between the germline ends. Germline V gives CDR1 MNHEY, CDR2 SMNVEV (reference sequence). There are 14 residues in the CDR3.

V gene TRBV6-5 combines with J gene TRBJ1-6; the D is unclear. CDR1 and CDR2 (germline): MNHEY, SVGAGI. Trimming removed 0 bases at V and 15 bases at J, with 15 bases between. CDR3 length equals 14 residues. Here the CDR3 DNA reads TGTGCCAGCAGTTACTCGAAGGGCCACCGAGTCCTCCACTTT. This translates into CASSYSKGHRVLHF.

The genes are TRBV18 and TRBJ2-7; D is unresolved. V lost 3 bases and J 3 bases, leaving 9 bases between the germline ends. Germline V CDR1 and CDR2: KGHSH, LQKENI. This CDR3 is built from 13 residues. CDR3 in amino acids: CASSPVQGYEQYF. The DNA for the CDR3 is TGTGCCAGCTCACCGGTACAAGGCTACGAGCAGTACTTC.

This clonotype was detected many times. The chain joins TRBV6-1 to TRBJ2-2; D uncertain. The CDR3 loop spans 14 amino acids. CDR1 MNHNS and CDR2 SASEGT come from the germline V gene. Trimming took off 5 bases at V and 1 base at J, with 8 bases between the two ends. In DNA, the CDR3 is TGTGCCAGCAGTCTTGTGCAGAACACCGGGGAGCTGTTTTTT. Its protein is CASSLVQNTGELFF.

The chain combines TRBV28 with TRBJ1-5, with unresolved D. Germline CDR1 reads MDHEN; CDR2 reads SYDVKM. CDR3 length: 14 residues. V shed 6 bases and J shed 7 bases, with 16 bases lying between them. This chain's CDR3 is CASRPSRAGQPQHF. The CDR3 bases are TGTGCCAGCAGACCAAGCCGGGCCGGCCAGCCCCAGCATTTT. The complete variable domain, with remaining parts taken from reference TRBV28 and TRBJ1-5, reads DVKVTQSSRYLVKRTGEKVFLECVQDMDHENMFWYRQDPGLGLRLIYFSYDVKMKEKGDIPEGYSVSREKKERFSLILESASTNQTSMYLCASRPSRAGQPQHFGDGTRLSIL.

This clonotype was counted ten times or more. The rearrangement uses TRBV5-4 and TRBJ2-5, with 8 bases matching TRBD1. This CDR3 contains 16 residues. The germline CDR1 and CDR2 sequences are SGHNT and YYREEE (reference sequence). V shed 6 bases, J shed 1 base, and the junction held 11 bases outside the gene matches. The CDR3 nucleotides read TGTGCCAGCATCTCTCACCCAGGGGGCGGCCAAGAGACCCAGTACTTC. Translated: CASISHPGGGQETQYF.